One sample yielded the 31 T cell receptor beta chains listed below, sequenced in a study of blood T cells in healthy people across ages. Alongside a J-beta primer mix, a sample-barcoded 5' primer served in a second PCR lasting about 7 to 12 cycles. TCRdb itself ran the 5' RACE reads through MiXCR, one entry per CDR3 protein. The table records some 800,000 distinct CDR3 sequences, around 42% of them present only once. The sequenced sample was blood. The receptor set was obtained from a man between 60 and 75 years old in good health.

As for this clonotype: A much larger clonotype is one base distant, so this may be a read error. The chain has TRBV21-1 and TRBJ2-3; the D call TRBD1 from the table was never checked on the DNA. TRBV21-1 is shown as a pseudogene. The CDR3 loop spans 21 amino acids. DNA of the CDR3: TGTGCCAGCAGCGTGGGACAGGGCCTGCCTAGCGGGGCCAACCTCACAGATAGGCAGTATTTT. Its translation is CASSVGQGLPSGANLTDRQYF.

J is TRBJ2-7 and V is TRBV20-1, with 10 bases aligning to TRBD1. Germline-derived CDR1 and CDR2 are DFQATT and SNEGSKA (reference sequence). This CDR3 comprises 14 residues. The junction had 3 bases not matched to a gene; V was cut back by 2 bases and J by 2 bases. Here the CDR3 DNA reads TGCAGTGCTAGACGACAGGGGGCCCCCTACGAGCAGTACTTC. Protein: CSARRQGAPYEQYF.

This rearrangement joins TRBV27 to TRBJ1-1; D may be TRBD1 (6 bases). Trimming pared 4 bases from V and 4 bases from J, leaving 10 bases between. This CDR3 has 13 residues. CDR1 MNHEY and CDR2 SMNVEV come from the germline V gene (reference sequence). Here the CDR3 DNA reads TGTGCCAGCAGTTCCCTGACAGGCACTGAAGCTTTCTTT. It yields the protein CASSSLTGTEAFF.

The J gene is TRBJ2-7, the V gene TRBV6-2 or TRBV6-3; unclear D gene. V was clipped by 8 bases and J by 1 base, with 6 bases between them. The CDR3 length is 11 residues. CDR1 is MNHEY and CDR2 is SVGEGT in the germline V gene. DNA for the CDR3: TGTGCCAGCGCCAGGTCCTACGAGCAGTACTTC. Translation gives CASARSYEQYF.

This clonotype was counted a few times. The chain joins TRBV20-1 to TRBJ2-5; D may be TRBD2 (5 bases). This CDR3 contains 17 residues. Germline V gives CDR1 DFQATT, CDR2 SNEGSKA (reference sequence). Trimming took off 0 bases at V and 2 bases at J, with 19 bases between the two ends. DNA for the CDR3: TGCAGTGCTAGAGATTATTCTAGCTTCTCAATGCAAGAGACCCAGTACTTC. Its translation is CSARDYSSFSMQETQYF.

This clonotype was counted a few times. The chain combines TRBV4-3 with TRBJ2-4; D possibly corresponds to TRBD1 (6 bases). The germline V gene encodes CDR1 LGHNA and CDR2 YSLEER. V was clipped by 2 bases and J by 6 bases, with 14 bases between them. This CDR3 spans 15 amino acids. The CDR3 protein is CASSQLGAVGNIQYF. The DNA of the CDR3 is TGCGCCAGCAGCCAATTGGGGGCTGTGGGAAACATTCAGTACTTC.

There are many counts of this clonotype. CDR3 DNA: TGTGCCAGCAGTTTAGGTCAGCCCCAGCATTTT. Translating it yields CASSLGQPQHF. The V call is TRBV12-3 or TRBV12-4, the J call TRBJ1-5; the D is unclear. The length of the CDR3 is 11 residues. V was shortened by 1 base and J by 6 bases, with 1 base between the two germline ends.

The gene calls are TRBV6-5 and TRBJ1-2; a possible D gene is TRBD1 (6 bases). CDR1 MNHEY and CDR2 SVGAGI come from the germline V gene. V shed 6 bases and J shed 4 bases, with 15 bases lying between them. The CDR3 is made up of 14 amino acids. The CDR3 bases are TGTGCCAGCAGATCGACAGGCGGTGCCTATGGCTACACCTTC. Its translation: CASRSTGGAYGYTF.

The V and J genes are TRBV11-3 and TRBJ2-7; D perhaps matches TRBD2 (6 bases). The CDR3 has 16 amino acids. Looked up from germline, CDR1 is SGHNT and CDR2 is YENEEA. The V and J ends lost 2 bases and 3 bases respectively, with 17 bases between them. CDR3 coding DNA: TGTGCCAGCAGCTTACTGGGTAGGAGGGCCAACTACGAGCAGTACTTC. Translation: CASSLLGRRANYEQYF.

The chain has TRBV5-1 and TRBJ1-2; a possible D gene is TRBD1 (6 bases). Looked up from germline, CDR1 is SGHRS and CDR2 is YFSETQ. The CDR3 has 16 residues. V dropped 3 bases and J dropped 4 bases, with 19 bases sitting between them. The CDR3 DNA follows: TGCGCCAGCAGCTCCCAAGTTCTGCCAGGGGCCTATGGCTACACCTTC. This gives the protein CASSSQVLPGAYGYTF.

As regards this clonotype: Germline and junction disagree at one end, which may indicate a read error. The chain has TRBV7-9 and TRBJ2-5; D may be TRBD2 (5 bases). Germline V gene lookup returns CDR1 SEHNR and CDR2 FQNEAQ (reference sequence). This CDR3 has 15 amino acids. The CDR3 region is CASSTRGGRQETKYF. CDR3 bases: TGTGCCAGCAGCACCCGAGGAGGACGGCAAGAGACCAAGTACTTC.

CDR3 sequence reads: CASSQEWEGVKGKLFF. CDR3 nucleotide sequence: TGCGCCAGCAGCCAAGAATGGGAAGGGGTTAAGGGGAAACTGTTTTTT. The rearrangement joins TRBV4-1 to TRBJ1-4, with D possibly matching TRBD1 (5 bases). The germline CDR1 and CDR2 sequences are MGHRA and YSYEKL. There are 16 residues in the CDR3. Trimming took 0 bases from V and 11 from J, leaving 19 bases between them.

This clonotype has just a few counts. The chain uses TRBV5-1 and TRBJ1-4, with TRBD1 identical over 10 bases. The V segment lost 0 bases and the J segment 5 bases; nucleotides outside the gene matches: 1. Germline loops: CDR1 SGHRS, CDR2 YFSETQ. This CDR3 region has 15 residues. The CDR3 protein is CASSLEGQGNEKLFF. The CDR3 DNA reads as TGCGCCAGCAGCTTGGAGGGACAGGGGAATGAAAAACTGTTTTTT.

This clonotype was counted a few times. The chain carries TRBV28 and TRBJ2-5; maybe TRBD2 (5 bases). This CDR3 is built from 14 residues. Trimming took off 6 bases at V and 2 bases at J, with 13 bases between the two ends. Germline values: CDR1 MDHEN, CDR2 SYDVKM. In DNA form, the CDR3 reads TGTGCCAGCAGCGGCAGCGGAGTTCAAGAGACCCAGTACTTC. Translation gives CASSGSGVQETQYF.

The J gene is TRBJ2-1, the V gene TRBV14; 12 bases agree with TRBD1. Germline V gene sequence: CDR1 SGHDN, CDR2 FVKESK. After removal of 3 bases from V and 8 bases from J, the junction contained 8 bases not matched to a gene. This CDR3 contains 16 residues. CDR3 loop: CASSQSPGQGAYEQFF. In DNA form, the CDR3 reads TGTGCCAGCAGCCAGAGTCCGGGACAGGGGGCTTATGAGCAGTTCTTC.

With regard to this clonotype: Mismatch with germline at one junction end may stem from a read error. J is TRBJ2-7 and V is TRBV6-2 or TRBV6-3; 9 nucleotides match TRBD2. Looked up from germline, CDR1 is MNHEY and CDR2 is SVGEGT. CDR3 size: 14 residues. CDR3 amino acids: CASSGLAIPYERYF. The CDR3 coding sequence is TGTGCCAGCAGTGGACTAGCGATTCCCTACGAGCGGTACTTC.

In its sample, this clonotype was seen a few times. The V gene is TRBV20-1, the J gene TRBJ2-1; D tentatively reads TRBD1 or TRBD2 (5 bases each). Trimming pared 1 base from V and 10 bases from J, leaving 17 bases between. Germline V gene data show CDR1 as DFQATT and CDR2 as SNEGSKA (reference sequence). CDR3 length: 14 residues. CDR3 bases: TGCAGTGCTAGAGGGGGGACGGTAGGAGAAGAGCAGTTCTTC. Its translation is CSARGGTVGEEQFF.

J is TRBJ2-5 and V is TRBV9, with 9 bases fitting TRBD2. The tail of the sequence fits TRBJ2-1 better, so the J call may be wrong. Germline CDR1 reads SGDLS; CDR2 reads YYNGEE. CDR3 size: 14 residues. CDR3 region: CASSAGTSQETQFF. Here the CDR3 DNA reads TGTGCCAGCAGCGCCGGGACTAGCCAAGAGACCCAGTTCTTC.

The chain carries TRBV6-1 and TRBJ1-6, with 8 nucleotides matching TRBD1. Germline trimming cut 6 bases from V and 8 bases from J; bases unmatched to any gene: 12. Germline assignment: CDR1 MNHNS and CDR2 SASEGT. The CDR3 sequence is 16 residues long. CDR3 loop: CASRKGRGTGYSPLHF. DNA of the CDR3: TGTGCCAGCAGGAAGGGGCGCGGGACAGGATATTCACCCCTCCACTTT.

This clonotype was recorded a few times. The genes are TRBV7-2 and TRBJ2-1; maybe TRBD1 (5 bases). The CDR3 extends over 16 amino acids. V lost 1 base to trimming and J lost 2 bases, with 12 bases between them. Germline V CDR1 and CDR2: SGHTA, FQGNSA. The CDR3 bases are TGTGCCAGCAGCTTAGTGGCAGGGTACACCTACAATGAGCAGTTCTTC. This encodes CASSLVAGYTYNEQFF. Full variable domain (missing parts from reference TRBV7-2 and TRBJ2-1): GAGVSQSPSNKVTEKGKDVELRCDPISGHTALYWYRQSLGQGLEFLIYFQGNSAPDKSGLPSDRFSAERTGGSVSTLTIQRTQQEDSAVYLCASSLVAGYTYNEQFFGPGTRLTVL.

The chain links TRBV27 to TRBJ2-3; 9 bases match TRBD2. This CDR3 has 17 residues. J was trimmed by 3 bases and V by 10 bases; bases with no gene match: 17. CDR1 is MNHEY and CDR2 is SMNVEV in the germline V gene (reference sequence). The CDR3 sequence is CATKDGRLAGTTDTQYF. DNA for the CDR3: TGTGCCACGAAGGATGGTCGGCTAGCGGGGACAACAGATACGCAGTATTTT.

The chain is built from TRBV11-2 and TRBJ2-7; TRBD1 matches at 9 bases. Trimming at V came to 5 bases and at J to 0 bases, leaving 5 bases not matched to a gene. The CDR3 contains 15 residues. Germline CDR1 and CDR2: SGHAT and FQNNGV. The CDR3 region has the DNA TGTGCCAGCAGCACGCTGGACAGGGGCTCCTACGAGCAGTACTTC. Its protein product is CASSTLDRGSYEQYF.

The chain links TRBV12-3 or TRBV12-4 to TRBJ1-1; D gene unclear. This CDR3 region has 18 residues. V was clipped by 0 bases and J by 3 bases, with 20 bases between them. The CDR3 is CASSLALDLRNEDTEAFF. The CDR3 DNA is TGTGCCAGCAGTTTAGCCCTCGACCTCAGGAATGAGGACACTGAAGCTTTCTTT.

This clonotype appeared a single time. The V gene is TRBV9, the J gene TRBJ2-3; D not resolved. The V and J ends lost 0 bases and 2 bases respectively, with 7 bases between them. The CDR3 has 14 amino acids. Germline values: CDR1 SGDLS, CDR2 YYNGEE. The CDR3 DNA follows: TGTGCCAGCAGCGTAGATGAGTACACAGATACGCAGTATTTT. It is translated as CASSVDEYTDTQYF.

CDR3 in DNA: TGCAGTGCTAGAGATCTAGGGACAGGGGCTAACGAGCAGTACTTC. This translates into CSARDLGTGANEQYF. The genes are TRBV20-1 and TRBJ2-5; 10 bases fit TRBD1. The J call may be in error: the DNA end matches TRBJ2-7 better. Germline V gene sequence: CDR1 DFQATT, CDR2 SNEGSKA (reference sequence). The CDR3 totals 15 residues.

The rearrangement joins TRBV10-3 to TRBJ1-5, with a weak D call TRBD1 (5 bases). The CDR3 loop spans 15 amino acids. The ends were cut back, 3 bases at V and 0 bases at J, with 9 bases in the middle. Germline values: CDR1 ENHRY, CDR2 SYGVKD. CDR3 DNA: TGTGCCATCAGTGACCGGGGCAATAGCAATCAGCCCCAGCATTTT. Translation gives CAISDRGNSNQPQHF.

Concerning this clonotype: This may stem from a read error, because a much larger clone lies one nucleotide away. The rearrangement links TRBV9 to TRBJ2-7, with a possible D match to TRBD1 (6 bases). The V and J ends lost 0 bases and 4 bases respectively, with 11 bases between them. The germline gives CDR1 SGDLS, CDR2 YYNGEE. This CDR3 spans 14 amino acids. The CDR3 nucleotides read TGTGCCAGCAGCGTAGATCGCAGGGGTTACGAGCAGTACTTC. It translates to CASSVDRRGYEQYF.

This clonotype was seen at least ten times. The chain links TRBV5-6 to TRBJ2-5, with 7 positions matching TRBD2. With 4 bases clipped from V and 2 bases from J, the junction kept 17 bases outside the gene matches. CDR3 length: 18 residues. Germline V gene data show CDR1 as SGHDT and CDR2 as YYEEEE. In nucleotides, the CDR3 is TGTGCCAGCAGCGGTTGGGGTACGGGCTGGGGACTACAAGAGACCCAGTACTTC. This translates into CASSGWGTGWGLQETQYF.

CDR3 bases: TGTGCCAGTAGTCAAGGGCAGACCCAGTACTTC. Encoded protein: CASSQGQTQYF. The chain employs TRBV19 and TRBJ2-7; D remains ambiguous. The end of the DNA aligns better with TRBJ2-5, so the J call may be wrong. The CDR3 has 11 residues. CDR1 and CDR2 (germline): LNHDA, SQIVND (reference sequence).

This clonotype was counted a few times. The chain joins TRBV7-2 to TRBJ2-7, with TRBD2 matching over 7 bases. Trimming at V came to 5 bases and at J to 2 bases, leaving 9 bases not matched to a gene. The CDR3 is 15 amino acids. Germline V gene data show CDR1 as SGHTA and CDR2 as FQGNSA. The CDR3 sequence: CASSTNAGETYEQYF. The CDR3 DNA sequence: TGTGCCAGCAGCACGAACGCGGGGGAAACCTACGAGCAGTACTTC.

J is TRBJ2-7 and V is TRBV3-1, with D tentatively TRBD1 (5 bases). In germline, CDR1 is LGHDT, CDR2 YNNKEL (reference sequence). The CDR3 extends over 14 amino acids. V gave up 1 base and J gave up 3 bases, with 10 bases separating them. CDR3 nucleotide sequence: TGTGCCAGCAGCCAAGCAGGGATGTACTACGAGCAGTACTTC. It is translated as CASSQAGMYYEQYF.